This T cell receptor beta chain was recorded in a study of molecular identifiers for immune sequencing clone quantification. Germline V gene sequence: CDR1 DFQATT, CDR2 SNEGSKA (reference sequence). V shed 6 bases and J 3 bases; nucleotides not matched to a gene: 4. The CDR3 covers 13 residues. Whole-study results and caveats: In CMV-specific effectors, clones above 20 copies held over 99% of molecules; naive, under 1%.

Bulk libraries came from a prior protocol with listed TCR primers. TCRdb re-analysed the PCR reads in MiXCR, keeping a single row per CDR3 protein. Among under 600,000 distinct CDR3 sequences listed, over 20% were seen once. The sample holds a few counts of this clonotype. Its antigen is as yet unknown. In the sort, naive CD8 T cells were defined as CD8+CD4-CCR7+CD45RA+. The source material was naive CD8+ T cells from blood, with Jurkat cell RNA spiked in. Subset meaning: FACS-sorted CD8+CD4-CCR7+CD45RA+ naive T cells. This TCR derives from a human donor in good health. Some libraries in this study had Jurkat cell RNA spiked in. The chain uses TRBV20-1 and TRBJ2-5; TRBD2 matches at 10 bases. The CDR3 bases are TGCAGTGCCCGGACTAGCGGAAAAGAGACCCAGTACTTC. Protein sequence: CSARTSGKETQYF.